The 4 T cell receptor beta chains below all came from one sample that was sequenced in a study of shared clonotypes between healthy human individuals. Measured with immunoSEQ multiplex PCR; TCRdb has only the in-frame clones, and not every one. The top ten clones hold approximately 1.8% of a sample with more than 550,000 clones, 55% to 75% of them seen once. The specimen sequenced was memory CD4+ T cells sorted from blood. The subset here: CD45RA-negative fraction. These receptors were obtained from a woman aged 25 to 39 in good health.

This clone has just one count. The chain combines TRBV6-5 with TRBJ2-1, with TRBD2 matching over 14 bases. CDR3 size: 15 residues. V gave up 4 bases and J gave up 8 bases; unmatched junction bases: 4. Germline values: CDR1 MNHEY, CDR2 SVGAGI. CDR3 DNA sequence: TGTGCCAGCAGTTCCGGACTAGCGGGAGGCTATGAGCAGTTCTTC. Residues: CASSSGLAGGYEQFF.

As to this clone: This CDR3 is also generated by other DNA sequences in the sample. This chain uses TRBV5-1 with TRBJ2-5; TRBD1 agrees at 7 bases. Looked up from germline, CDR1 is SGHRS and CDR2 is YFSETQ. The CDR3 is 13 residues long. V was clipped by 1 base and J by 3 bases; unmatched bases: 0. CDR3 residues: CASSLTGEETQYF. In DNA form, the CDR3 reads TGCGCCAGCAGCTTGACAGGGGAAGAGACCCAGTACTTC.

The chain uses TRBV2 and TRBJ1-3, with D tentatively TRBD1 (6 bases). Trimming took 6 bases from V and 6 from J, leaving 12 bases between them. The CDR3 has 13 residues. CDR1 and CDR2 from the germline V gene are SNHLY and FYNNEI. CDR3 bases: TGTGCCAGCAGCGCCCCAGGGGTAAACACCATATATTTT. It specifies CASSAPGVNTIYF.

This clone appeared once. The chain links TRBV7-8 to TRBJ1-5; D unresolved. CDR3 length: 15 amino acids. Germline CDR1 SGHVS, CDR2 FQNEAQ. Trimming left V 1 base short and J 1 base short, with 8 bases between. The CDR3 reads CASSLGRASNQPQHF. As DNA, the CDR3 is TGTGCCAGCAGCTTAGGTAGAGCGAGCAATCAGCCCCAGCATTTT.